This passage covers 21 T cell receptor beta chains from one sample sequenced in a study of CD8 T cells in Susac syndrome. RNA was extracted with the RNeasy kit, and a quantity of about 0.45 to 1 ug was reverse transcribed using random hexamers. TCRdb reprocessed the immunoSEQ multiplex PCR reads via MiXCR and lists one record per CDR3 protein. The sample consists of 85,000 to 95,000 distinct CDR3 sequences, about 94% of them appearing once. The sequencing input was CD4+ T cells from PBMCs. All receptors derive from a human donor with Susac syndrome.

This chain links TRBV5-1 with TRBJ2-3, with D tentatively TRBD2 (5 bases). The germline V gene has CDR1 SGHRS and CDR2 YFSETQ. The CDR3 runs to 13 residues. With 5 bases removed from V and 8 bases from J, the gap between germline ends came to 15 bases. The CDR3: CASRTLRAGTQYF. CDR3 in DNA: TGCGCCAGCAGAACCCTTAGGGCGGGTACGCAGTATTTT.

The CDR3 DNA reads as TGTGCCAGCAGTGACGGGACAGAGGGCACCGGGGAGCTGTTTTTT. It codes for CASSDGTEGTGELFF. The rearrangement joins TRBV6-4 to TRBJ2-2; 7 bases line up with TRBD1. The length of the CDR3 is 15 residues. After removal of 2 bases from V and 4 bases from J, the junction contained 4 bases not matched to a gene. Germline V gene sequence: CDR1 MRHNA, CDR2 SNTAGT.

The chain employs TRBV10-3 and TRBJ2-7, with D perhaps matching TRBD2 (5 bases). This CDR3 region has 13 residues. Germline V gene data show CDR1 as ENHRY and CDR2 as SYGVKD. The V and J ends lost 11 bases and 0 bases respectively, with 14 bases between them. This chain's CDR3 is CASRTESSYEQYF. CDR3 bases: TGTGCCTCACGGACTGAAAGCTCCTACGAGCAGTACTTC.

The rearrangement uses TRBV30 and TRBJ1-5, with D possibly matching TRBD1 (5 bases). The V gene's germline CDR1 is GTSNPN and CDR2 SVGIG (reference sequence). V lost 2 bases and J 0 bases, leaving 8 bases between the germline ends. CDR3 length: 14 residues. The CDR3 DNA is TGTGCCTGGAGTTCAGGGTATAGCAATCAGCCCCAGCATTTT. Protein sequence: CAWSSGYSNQPQHF.

This rearrangement joins TRBV20-1 to TRBJ1-6, with 7 nucleotides matching TRBD1. Germline V gives CDR1 DFQATT, CDR2 SNEGSKA (reference sequence). The CDR3 runs to 13 residues. Trimming at V came to 3 bases and at J to 6 bases, leaving 2 bases not matched to a gene. CDR3 residues: CSARTGINSPLHF. The CDR3 bases are TGCAGTGCTAGGACAGGGATTAATTCACCCCTCCACTTT.

The chain joins TRBV5-1 to TRBJ1-1; weak D call: TRBD1 (5 bases). CDR1 is SGHRS, CDR2 YFSETQ, per germline. The CDR3 has 15 residues. Trimming took off 4 bases at V and 1 base at J, with 14 bases between the two ends. The CDR3 coding sequence is TGCGCCAGCAGCCCGGAGGGGATGGGGAACACTGAAGCTTTCTTT. Translated, it gives CASSPEGMGNTEAFF. The full variable domain, rest sourced from reference TRBV5-1 and TRBJ1-1, is KAGVTQTPRYLIKTRGQQVTLSCSPISGHRSVSWYQQTPGQGLQFLFEYFSETQRNKGNFPGRFSGRQFSNSRSEMNVSTLELGDSALYLCASSPEGMGNTEAFFGQGTRLTVV.

This sequence joins TRBV12-3 or TRBV12-4 and TRBJ1-4; 7 bases are shared with TRBD1. The CDR3 has 13 residues. Unmatched junction bases numbered 9, after V lost 5 bases and J lost 12 bases. CDR3 sequence (DNA): TGTGCCAGCAGTACCCAGACAGGGATGGAACTGTTTTTT. Protein product: CASSTQTGMELFF.

The chain uses TRBV29-1 and TRBJ2-5, with 8 bases identical to TRBD2. Unmatched junction bases numbered 2, after V lost 1 base and J lost 4 bases. This CDR3 is 13 amino acids long. Germline V gives CDR1 SQVTM, CDR2 ANQGSEA. CDR3 in DNA: TGCAGCGTTGAAGGGACTAGCATAGAGACCCAGTACTTC. Residues: CSVEGTSIETQYF.

Comments on this clonotype: In this CDR3 the conserved last residue, phenylalanine or tryptophan, is missing, so a read error is likely. This CDR3 is CASRLGLGANVLTL. The CDR3 bases are TGTGCCAGCAGACTAGGGTTGGGGGCCAACGTCCTGACTCTC. This chain connects TRBV27 to TRBJ2-6; a possible D gene is TRBD2 (5 bases). The CDR3 has 14 amino acids. CDR1 and CDR2 (germline): MNHEY, SMNVEV (reference sequence). Between the trimmed V and J ends, which lost 6 bases and 4 bases, there was a span of 10 bases.

The gene calls are TRBV20-1 and TRBJ2-7, with D possibly being TRBD2 (5 bases). Germline values: CDR1 DFQATT, CDR2 SNEGSKA (reference sequence). CDR3 size: 13 residues. The V end lost 6 bases, the J end lost 4 bases, and 16 bases lay between the germline ends. The CDR3 loop is CSARTGSAYEQYF. The CDR3 DNA is TGCAGTGCCAGGACGGGGAGCGCTTACGAGCAGTACTTC.

CDR3 in amino acids: CSASVGTYEKLFF. In DNA, the CDR3 is TGCAGTGCTAGCGTAGGCACCTATGAAAAACTGTTTTTT. The chain joins TRBV20-1 to TRBJ1-4; D remains ambiguous. V was cut by 3 bases and J by 6 bases, with 11 bases left in between. The CDR3 covers 13 residues. Germline V gene lookup returns CDR1 DFQATT and CDR2 SNEGSKA (reference sequence).

The sample holds one count of this clonotype. The chain recombines TRBV12-5 with TRBJ1-1, with D uncertain. CDR3 length equals 13 residues. V was pared by 3 bases and J by 3 bases, with 8 bases between. Germline V lookup: CDR1 LGHNT, CDR2 FRNRAP. The CDR3 DNA follows: TGTGCTAGTGGTTTATCGGTAGACACTGAAGCTTTCTTT. Residues: CASGLSVDTEAFF.

This chain joins TRBV9 and TRBJ1-1; D is unclear. Trimming took 0 bases from V and 3 from J, leaving 6 bases between them. Germline CDR1 and CDR2: SGDLS and YYNGEE. The CDR3 consists of 13 residues. The CDR3 nucleotides read TGTGCCAGCAGCGTAGAGCGGTACACTGAAGCTTTCTTT. Translation: CASSVERYTEAFF. The complete variable domain, with remaining parts taken from reference TRBV9 and TRBJ1-1, reads DSGVTQTPKHLITATGQRVTLRCSPRSGDLSVYWYQQSLDQGLQFLIQYYNGEERAKGNILERFSAQQFPDLHSELNLSSLELGDSALYFCASSVERYTEAFFGQGTRLTVV.

A single count supports this clonotype. V is TRBV20-1 and J is TRBJ2-1, with 7 bases that match TRBD1. The CDR3 spans 12 residues. Trimming cost V 6 bases and J 5 bases; bases outside gene matches: 4. Looked up from germline, CDR1 is DFQATT and CDR2 is SNEGSKA (reference sequence). CDR3 sequence (DNA): TGCAGTGCCGGGGACAGAAACAATGAGCAGTTCTTC. Its protein is CSAGDRNNEQFF.

This clonotype was counted a single time. V usage is TRBV19 and J usage is TRBJ1-5; a possible D gene is TRBD1 (5 bases). Germline values: CDR1 LNHDA, CDR2 SQIVND (reference sequence). The length of the CDR3 is 13 residues. V shed 4 bases and J shed 5 bases, with 9 bases lying between them. Written as DNA, the CDR3 is TGTGCCAGTAGTACGGGGCGTGATCAGCCCCAGCATTTT. Translation gives CASSTGRDQPQHF.

The chain joins TRBV15 to TRBJ1-1; perhaps TRBD1 as D (6 bases). Per the germline V gene, CDR1 is LNHNV and CDR2 is YYDKDF (reference sequence). V lost 3 bases to trimming and J lost 5 bases, with 19 bases between them. The CDR3 is made up of 16 amino acids. The CDR3 DNA follows: TGTGCCACCAGCAGTGGCCAGGGGTGGATGGGGACTGAAGCTTTCTTT. Translation gives CATSSGQGWMGTEAFF.

The chain couples TRBV9 to TRBJ2-1; D is possibly TRBD2 (6 bases). V shed 3 bases and J shed 2 bases, with 6 bases lying between them. Germline CDR1 SGDLS, CDR2 YYNGEE. CDR3 length equals 13 residues. Written as DNA, the CDR3 is TGTGCCAGCAGCGGGACTACCTACAATGAGCAGTTCTTC. This sequence encodes CASSGTTYNEQFF.

The V call is TRBV9, the J call TRBJ1-2; perhaps TRBD1 as D (5 bases). The CDR3 is made up of 17 amino acids. Germline V gene lookup returns CDR1 SGDLS and CDR2 YYNGEE. Trimming left V 3 bases short and J 8 bases short, with 26 bases between. The CDR3 here is CASSEGSRVGFLGGYTF. The CDR3 DNA is TGTGCCAGCAGCGAGGGGAGCAGGGTTGGGTTTCTTGGCGGCTACACCTTC.

The chain is built from TRBV5-1 and TRBJ2-3; TRBD1 matches at 9 bases. This CDR3 has 14 residues. The junction had 5 bases not matched to a gene; V was cut back by 3 bases and J by 6 bases. Germline CDR1 reads SGHRS; CDR2 reads YFSETQ. The CDR3 sequence is CASSWGQGWDTQYF. In nucleotides, the CDR3 is TGCGCCAGCAGCTGGGGACAGGGTTGGGATACGCAGTATTTT.

This chain connects TRBV12-3 or TRBV12-4 to TRBJ1-1; no definite D call. Trimming pared 6 bases from V and 3 bases from J, leaving 11 bases between. The CDR3 sequence is 13 residues long. The CDR3: CASSLKRDTEAFF. The CDR3 coding sequence is TGTGCCAGCAGCCTAAAGAGGGACACTGAAGCTTTCTTT.

This chain uses TRBV29-1 with TRBJ2-3; TRBD1 aligns across 8 bases. The CDR3 consists of 13 residues. Germline CDR1 is SQVTM and CDR2 is ANQGSEA. The J segment lost 2 bases and the V segment lost 6 bases, leaving 4 bases of the junction unmatched. CDR3 residues: CSVRQGPTDTQYF. The CDR3 DNA reads TGCAGCGTCAGACAGGGGCCCACAGATACGCAGTATTTT.